A single sample is the source of the 12 T cell receptor beta chains below, sequenced in a study of a mutant IDH1 vaccine in newly diagnosed glioma. The table came from immunoSEQ multiplex PCR; TCRdb's copy has only in-frame clones and leaves some out. Of about 50,000 clones listed, roughly 78% are singletons. No cognate antigen is known for these TCRs. Time point reported: week 5, during vaccination. A 20-mer mutant IDH1 peptide at 300 ug was injected subcutaneously with topical imiquimod. The material was PBMCs, obtained from a glioma patient whose treatment included an IDH1 peptide vaccine. These receptors were taken from a man between 50 and 59 years old with glioma.

This clone showed up just once. The V and J genes are TRBV11-2 and TRBJ2-7, with 7 bases identical to TRBD1. V lost 3 bases, J lost 5 bases, and 10 bases stayed unmatched. The germline V gene encodes CDR1 SGHAT and CDR2 FQNNGV. The CDR3 length is 15 residues. CDR3 sequence reads: CASSFLTGRSDEQYF. DNA of the CDR3: TGTGCCAGCAGCTTCTTGACAGGGCGGAGCGACGAGCAGTACTTC.

The DNA of the CDR3 is TGTGCCTTGAATAGGAGTTTCTATGGCTACACCTTC. This encodes CALNRSFYGYTF. The chain couples TRBV7-9 to TRBJ1-2; D is uncertain. The CDR3 is 12 amino acids. Trimming pared 11 bases from V and 4 bases from J, leaving 14 bases between. Germline CDR1 and CDR2: SEHNR and FQNEAQ (reference sequence).

The rearrangement uses TRBV19 and TRBJ1-4, with D unclear. CDR1 and CDR2 from the germline V gene are LNHDA and SQIVND (reference sequence). The CDR3 runs 15 residues. V was clipped by 3 bases and J by 7 bases, with 15 bases between them. The CDR3 DNA sequence: TGTGCCAGTAGTATTATGGGGTTGGGTTCTGAAAAACTGTTTTTT. Its translation is CASSIMGLGSEKLFF.

The rearrangement links TRBV2 to TRBJ2-7; D ambiguous. Germline loops: CDR1 SNHLY, CDR2 FYNNEI. This CDR3 spans 16 amino acids. The ends were cut back, 1 base at V and 3 bases at J, with 16 bases in the middle. This CDR3 is CASSEERDRNRYEQYF. CDR3 nucleotide sequence: TGTGCCAGCAGTGAAGAACGAGATAGGAACCGCTACGAGCAGTACTTC. Full variable domain (remainder filled in from reference TRBV2 and TRBJ2-7): EPEVTQTPSHQVTQMGQEVILRCVPISNHLYFYWYRQILGQKVEFLVSFYNNEISEKSEIFDDQFSVERPDGSNFTLKIRSTKLEDSAMYFCASSEERDRNRYEQYFGPGTRLTVT.

The gene calls are TRBV7-9 and TRBJ1-5; D gene uncertain. The CDR3 runs 15 residues. V was trimmed by 5 bases and J by 7 bases, leaving 18 bases between them. Per germline, CDR1 SEHNR and CDR2 FQNEAQ (reference sequence). Written as DNA, the CDR3 is TGTGCCAGCAGCCATGAGTTAGAGGCCCTCCAGCCCCAGCATTTT. Its protein is CASSHELEALQPQHF.

This clone turned up a few times. CDR3 in DNA: TGTGCCAGCAGCTACAGGGGCGAGCAGTACTTC. It translates to CASSYRGEQYF. The rearrangement links TRBV7-2 to TRBJ2-7, with 7 bases aligning to TRBD1. Germline CDR1 is SGHTA and CDR2 is FQGNSA. This CDR3 has 11 amino acids. With 4 bases clipped from V and 6 bases from J, the junction kept 0 bases outside the gene matches.

The V call is TRBV7-9, the J call TRBJ1-3; a possible D gene is TRBD1 (5 bases). V shed 4 bases and J shed 2 bases, with 12 bases lying between them. CDR3 length: 15 amino acids. The germline gives CDR1 SEHNR, CDR2 FQNEAQ (reference sequence). In DNA form, the CDR3 reads TGTGCCAGCAGCTCCAATCCAGGGACTGGAAACACCATATATTTT. It yields the protein CASSSNPGTGNTIYF. Complete variable domain (other parts from reference TRBV7-9 and TRBJ1-3): DTGVSQNPRHKITKRGQNVTFRCDPISEHNRLYWYRQTLGQGPEFLTYFQNEAQLEKSRLLSDRFSAERPKGSFSTLEIQRTEQGDSAMYLCASSSNPGTGNTIYFGEGSWLTVV.

The sample holds a few counts of this clone. The chain recombines TRBV19 with TRBJ2-5; D unclear. The CDR3 is 14 residues long. CDR1 is LNHDA, CDR2 SQIVND, per germline (reference sequence). The ends were cut back, 8 bases at V and 2 bases at J, with 15 bases in the middle. The CDR3 region is CASRSRAEQETQYF. As DNA, the CDR3 is TGTGCCAGTCGATCACGGGCAGAACAAGAGACCCAGTACTTC.

The V gene is TRBV2, the J gene TRBJ1-2, with D perhaps matching TRBD1 (6 bases). The V end was cut by 3 bases, the J end by 3 bases, with 8 bases between. Per germline, CDR1 SNHLY and CDR2 FYNNEI. The CDR3 is made up of 13 amino acids. The CDR3 region is CASSEYRDYGYTF. CDR3 DNA sequence: TGTGCCAGCAGTGAGTACAGGGACTATGGCTACACCTTC. Combining the CDR3 with reference TRBV2 and TRBJ1-2 gives the whole variable domain EPEVTQTPSHQVTQMGQEVILRCVPISNHLYFYWYRQILGQKVEFLVSFYNNEISEKSEIFDDQFSVERPDGSNFTLKIRSTKLEDSAMYFCASSEYRDYGYTFGSGTRLTVV.

The chain joins TRBV5-4 to TRBJ2-1, with D maybe TRBD1 (5 bases). With 4 bases removed from V and 6 bases from J, the gap between germline ends came to 20 bases. This CDR3 is 16 amino acids long. Germline lookup yields CDR1 SGHNT and CDR2 YYREEE (reference sequence). CDR3 amino acids: CASSPEAGQPGNEQFF. The CDR3 DNA reads TGTGCCAGCAGCCCCGAGGCAGGGCAACCTGGCAATGAGCAGTTCTTC.

V and J are TRBV19 and TRBJ1-5; 9 bases line up with TRBD1. Germline CDR1 and CDR2: LNHDA and SQIVND (reference sequence). The CDR3 spans 18 residues. V lost 2 bases to trimming and J lost 0 bases; unmatched junction nucleotides: 8. This CDR3 is CASSIRGQGDSSNQPQHF. CDR3 coding DNA: TGTGCCAGTAGTATAAGGGGACAGGGTGATAGTAGCAATCAGCCCCAGCATTTT.

The genes are TRBV6-5 and TRBJ2-7; no firm D call. This CDR3 spans 11 amino acids. Germline V lookup: CDR1 MNHEY, CDR2 SVGAGI. V was shortened by 7 bases and J by 3 bases, with 7 bases between the two germline ends. Here the CDR3 DNA reads TGTGCCAGCACCATGAACTACGAGCAGTACTTC. Translation gives CASTMNYEQYF.